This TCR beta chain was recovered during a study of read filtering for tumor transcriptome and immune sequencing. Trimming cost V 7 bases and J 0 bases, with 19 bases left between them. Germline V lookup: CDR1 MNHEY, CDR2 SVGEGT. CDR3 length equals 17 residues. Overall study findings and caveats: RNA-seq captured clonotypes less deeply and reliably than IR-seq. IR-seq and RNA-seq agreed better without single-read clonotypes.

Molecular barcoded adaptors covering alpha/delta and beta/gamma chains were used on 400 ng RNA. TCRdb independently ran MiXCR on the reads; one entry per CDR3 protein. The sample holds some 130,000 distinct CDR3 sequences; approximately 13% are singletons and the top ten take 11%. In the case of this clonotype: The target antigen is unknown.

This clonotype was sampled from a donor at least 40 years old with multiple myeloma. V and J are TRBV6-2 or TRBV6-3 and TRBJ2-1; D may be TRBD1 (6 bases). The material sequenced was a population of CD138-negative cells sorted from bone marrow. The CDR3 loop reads CASTPNRGLSSYNEQFF. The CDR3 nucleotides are TGTGCCAGCACCCCCAATAGGGGGTTGAGCTCCTACAATGAGCAGTTCTTC.